One sample yielded the 22 T cell receptor beta chains listed below, sequenced in a study of shared clonotypes between healthy human individuals. CD8 cells classed as naive were CD45RO-negative and positively selected for CCR7, excluding terminally differentiated effector memory CD45RA+ cells. Repertoires were generated with immunoSEQ multiplex PCR, while TCRdb's copy carries only in-frame clones and drops some. The table lists some 1,900,000 clones, around 96% of them singletons. The sample was naive CD8+ T cells sorted from blood. These receptor sequences come from a man aged 18 to 29 in good health.

Worth noting for this clone: Other nucleotide sequences in the sample specify the same CDR3. The rearrangement uses TRBV9 and TRBJ2-5; a possible D gene is TRBD1 (6 bases). The germline V gene encodes CDR1 SGDLS and CDR2 YYNGEE. Trimming removed 0 bases at V and 2 bases at J, with 11 bases between. The CDR3 extends over 15 amino acids. The CDR3 DNA follows: TGTGCCAGCAGCGTAGATGGGGGCAGTCAAGAGACCCAGTACTTC. Amino acid sequence: CASSVDGGSQETQYF.

Regarding this clone: Other DNA variants within this sample encode the same CDR3. J is TRBJ1-5 and V is TRBV2; D uncertain. V was clipped by 6 bases and J by 1 base, with 13 bases between them. Germline CDR1 and CDR2: SNHLY and FYNNEI. The CDR3 extends over 15 amino acids. The CDR3 protein is CASSPGPLSNQPQHF. For the CDR3, the DNA is TGTGCCAGCAGCCCGGGCCCTCTGAGCAATCAGCCCCAGCATTTT.

The chain links TRBV30 to TRBJ1-3; D remains ambiguous. Trimming cost V 8 bases and J 0 bases, with 11 bases left between them. This CDR3 spans 13 amino acids. CDR1 GTSNPN and CDR2 SVGIG come from the germline V gene (reference sequence). The CDR3 coding sequence is TGTGCCCTCGACTGGAGCTCTGGAAACACCATATATTTT. Protein: CALDWSSGNTIYF.

The V gene is TRBV30, the J gene TRBJ1-1; a weak D match, TRBD1 (6 bases). Germline V lookup: CDR1 GTSNPN, CDR2 SVGIG (reference sequence). Trimming took 2 bases from V and 1 from J, leaving 17 bases between them. This CDR3 is built from 16 residues. The DNA of the CDR3 is TGTGCCTGGAGTAGCCTACGACAGGTCTCGAACACTGAAGCTTTCTTT. Protein: CAWSSLRQVSNTEAFF. Using reference TRBV30 and TRBJ1-1 for the parts outside the CDR3, the full variable domain is SQTIHQWPATLVQPVGSPLSLECTVEGTSNPNLYWYRQAAGRGLQLLFYSVGIGQISSEVPQNLSASRPQDRQFILSSKKLLLSDSGFYLCAWSSLRQVSNTEAFFGQGTRLTVV.

V usage is TRBV9 and J usage is TRBJ2-1; D perhaps matches TRBD1 (5 bases). V lost 3 bases, J lost 0 bases, and 16 bases lay in between. Germline CDR1 reads SGDLS; CDR2 reads YYNGEE. This CDR3 comprises 17 residues. CDR3 amino acids: CASSAAPVTVSYNEQFF. The CDR3 DNA reads TGTGCCAGCAGCGCCGCCCCAGTGACAGTCTCCTACAATGAGCAGTTCTTC.

V is TRBV5-1 and J is TRBJ2-7; TRBD2 agrees at 11 bases. Germline loops: CDR1 SGHRS, CDR2 YFSETQ. The CDR3 contains 15 residues. V lost 0 bases to trimming and J lost 6 bases; unmatched junction nucleotides: 5. The CDR3 DNA is TGCGCCAGCAGCTTGGTTATAGCGGGAGGGAGCGAGCAGTACTTC. It yields the protein CASSLVIAGGSEQYF.

Points on this clone: At one boundary the junction diverges from the germline segment, which might be a read error. J is TRBJ2-7 and V is TRBV7-7; weak D call: TRBD2 (6 bases). There are 14 residues in the CDR3. The germline V gene encodes CDR1 SSHAT and CDR2 FNYEAQ (reference sequence). CDR3 sequence: CASSFGGATYEQYF. In DNA, the CDR3 is TGTGCTAGCAGCTTTGGCGGGGCAACCTACGAGCAGTACTTC.

This CDR3 reads CASSSLSTGTLHF. The DNA of the CDR3 is TGTGCCAGCAGCTCGCTAAGCACAGGAACCCTCCACTTT. This chain joins TRBV13 and TRBJ1-6, with a weak D call TRBD1 (5 bases). CDR1 PRHDT and CDR2 FYEKMQ come from the germline V gene (reference sequence). There are 13 residues in the CDR3. Trimming shortened V by 4 bases and J by 14 bases, and 15 bases separated the two germline ends.

This clone has only one observation. The chain has TRBV27 and TRBJ2-3; a possible D gene is TRBD1 (6 bases). The germline V gene encodes CDR1 MNHEY and CDR2 SMNVEV (reference sequence). CDR3 length: 16 amino acids. V gave up 4 bases and J gave up 8 bases, with 22 bases separating them. The CDR3 DNA sequence: TGTGCCAGCAGTTCTTTCGCGGATTTTCCACAGGGTACGCAGTATTTT. It encodes CASSSFADFPQGTQYF.

The V gene is TRBV10-2, the J gene TRBJ2-2; tentatively, D is TRBD2 (6 bases). Trimming left V 4 bases short and J 4 bases short, with 13 bases between. In germline, CDR1 is WSHSY, CDR2 SAAADI. The CDR3 extends over 15 amino acids. CDR3 coding DNA: TGCGCCAGCAGTGGGAAAGCGGGTACCACCGGGGAGCTGTTTTTT. Its protein product is CASSGKAGTTGELFF.

Of note for this clone: This specimen includes other DNA sequences encoding the same CDR3. DNA for the CDR3: TGTGCCAGCAGTTACGGTGGGGGCCAGCCCCAGCATTTT. Translating gives CASSYGGGQPQHF. The rearrangement joins TRBV6-6 to TRBJ1-5, with a tentative D call TRBD1 (6 bases). Trimming cost V 2 bases and J 7 bases, with 9 bases left between them. The germline CDR1 and CDR2 sequences are MNHNY and SVGAGI (reference sequence). The CDR3 is 13 residues long.

The chain links TRBV4-3 to TRBJ1-5; TRBD1 matches at 8 bases. Germline V gives CDR1 LGHNA, CDR2 YSLEER. There are 17 residues in the CDR3. After removal of 1 base from V and 6 bases from J, the junction contained 11 bases not matched to a gene. The CDR3 region is CASSQARWTGIRQPQHF. For the CDR3, the DNA is TGCGCCAGCAGCCAAGCCCGATGGACAGGGATCCGTCAGCCCCAGCATTTT.

In nucleotides, the CDR3 is TGTGCCAGCAGCCCATGGGGGTCCGGGGAGCTGTTTTTT. This translates into CASSPWGSGELFF. V usage is TRBV9 and J usage is TRBJ2-2; D is perhaps TRBD1 or TRBD2 (5 bases each). Germline CDR1 reads SGDLS; CDR2 reads YYNGEE. The CDR3 runs 13 residues. The ends were cut back, 4 bases at V and 6 bases at J, with 10 bases in the middle.

The chain employs TRBV9 and TRBJ2-2; 8 nucleotides align to TRBD1. Germline V gene data show CDR1 as SGDLS and CDR2 as YYNGEE. The CDR3 spans 14 residues. Trimming removed 3 bases from V and 7 bases from J; junction bases left unmatched: 5. The CDR3 sequence: CASSADRENGELFF. CDR3 sequence (DNA): TGTGCCAGCAGCGCGGACAGGGAAAACGGGGAGCTGTTTTTT.

The CDR3 is CAISEQGPHTDTQYF. The CDR3 nucleotides are TGTGCCATCAGTGAACAGGGACCCCACACAGATACGCAGTATTTT. This chain uses TRBV10-3 with TRBJ2-3; perhaps TRBD1 as D (6 bases). Germline CDR1 and CDR2: ENHRY and SYGVKD. V was pared by 3 bases and J by 2 bases, with 12 bases between. This CDR3 has 15 residues.

The CDR3 region has the DNA TGTGCCAGCAGTTTCCTCGGACAGGGGGCGGACTATGGCTACACCTTC. Translated, it gives CASSFLGQGADYGYTF. The rearrangement joins TRBV28 to TRBJ1-2; 11 bases line up with TRBD1. The V segment lost 3 bases and the J segment 3 bases; nucleotides outside the gene matches: 6. Germline values: CDR1 MDHEN, CDR2 SYDVKM. This CDR3 is built from 16 residues.

The chain's CDR3 is CATSIRVLGYEQYF. The CDR3 DNA reads as TGTGCCACCAGTATCAGGGTGTTAGGCTACGAGCAGTACTTC. The genes are TRBV15 and TRBJ2-7; TRBD1 is a possible D gene (5 bases). This CDR3 comprises 14 residues. Germline V gives CDR1 LNHNV, CDR2 YYDKDF (reference sequence). Trimming removed 6 bases from V and 3 bases from J, with 15 bases in between. The whole variable domain, filled in from reference TRBV15 and TRBJ2-7, reads DAMVIQNPRYQVTQFGKPVTLSCSQTLNHNVMYWYQQKSSQAPKLLFHYYDKDFNNEADTPDNFQSRRPNTSFCFLDIRSPGLGDTAMYLCATSIRVLGYEQYFGPGTRLTVT.

This chain uses TRBV19 with TRBJ2-1, with 10 bases that match TRBD1. Losses at the gene ends were 10 bases for V and 8 bases for J; bases not matched to a gene: 11. The length of the CDR3 is 14 residues. Germline CDR1 reads LNHDA; CDR2 reads SQIVND (reference sequence). The CDR3: CATRGTGDPYEQFF. The CDR3 nucleotides are TGTGCCACCCGCGGGACAGGGGACCCATATGAGCAGTTCTTC.

Concerning this clone: In the same sample, other DNA sequences code for this CDR3. The rearrangement uses TRBV5-1 and TRBJ2-7; TRBD2 aligns across 10 bases. Germline V gives CDR1 SGHRS, CDR2 YFSETQ. The CDR3 spans 15 residues. Trimming removed 0 bases from V and 0 bases from J; junction bases left unmatched: 0. The CDR3 region is CASSLGTSGSYEQYF. The DNA of the CDR3 is TGCGCCAGCAGCTTGGGGACTAGCGGCTCCTACGAGCAGTACTTC.

The CDR3: CASSMSLGTNYGYTF. The CDR3 DNA follows: TGTGCCAGTAGTATGAGTCTGGGGACTAACTATGGCTACACCTTC. The V call is TRBV19, the J call TRBJ1-2, with D unresolved. The CDR3 spans 15 residues. Trimming removed 3 bases at V and 0 bases at J, with 11 bases between. The germline CDR1 and CDR2 sequences are LNHDA and SQIVND (reference sequence).

V is TRBV29-1 and J is TRBJ2-7, with 9 bases matching TRBD1. V lost 4 bases and J lost 3; bases outside the gene matches: 4. The V gene's germline CDR1 is SQVTM and CDR2 ANQGSEA. This CDR3 contains 13 residues. CDR3 DNA sequence: TGCAGCGTTGCGTCGGGACAGGGCTACGAGCAGTACTTC. Translating gives CSVASGQGYEQYF.

The rearrangement links TRBV10-3 to TRBJ2-5, with D possibly TRBD1 on 6 matching bases. V was clipped by 5 bases and J by 1 base, with 20 bases between them. Germline-derived CDR1 and CDR2 are ENHRY and SYGVKD. CDR3 length: 17 residues. The CDR3 sequence: CAISTGLVDQTQETQYF. DNA of the CDR3: TGTGCCATCAGTACAGGGTTGGTTGACCAGACCCAAGAGACCCAGTACTTC.